These T cell receptor beta chains were read from a single sample in a study of molecular identifiers for immune sequencing clone quantification. TCRdb ran MiXCR on the PCR reads and lists one entry per CDR3 protein. The sample gives about 97,000 distinct CDR3 sequences, about a third of which show up once; approximately 9.8% is in the top ten. The material sequenced was naive CD8+ T cells from blood, with Jurkat cell RNA spiked in. All receptors come from a human donor in good health. Some libraries in this study had Jurkat cell RNA spiked in. Both conserved end residues are part of each CDR3. Not every row has a clone size; where given, it reads once, few, many or a size class.

clone size: -
V gene: TRBV21-1
CDR3 protein: CASSKSTGGTEAFF

clone size: -
V gene: TRBV5-6
CDR3 protein: CASSSTLSPQHF

clone size: many
V gene: TRBV19
CDR3 protein: CASSIQGGQYTEAFF

clone size: -
V gene: TRBV27
CDR3 protein: CASSLSHEQFF

clone size: few
V gene: TRBV28
CDR3 protein: CASSTPEYEQYF

clone size: -
V gene: TRBV18
CDR3 protein: CASSPPYRAQETQYF

clone size: many
V gene: TRBV7-2
CDR3 protein: CASSLDPQLAGVQETQYF

clone size: -
V gene: TRBV6-2/TRBV6-3
CDR3 protein: CASSYPTGPSPLHF

clone size: few
V gene: TRBV28
CDR3 protein: CASRPPGIGETQYF

clone size: -
V gene: TRBV28
CDR3 protein: CASGQLSSYEQYF

clone size: -
V gene: TRBV19
CDR3 protein: CASNLGARTRESEAFF

clone size: -
V gene: TRBV6-2/TRBV6-3
CDR3 protein: CASIPSGDYSNQPQHF

clone size: -
V gene: TRBV20-1
CDR3 protein: CSARVAGEDTQYF

clone size: -
V gene: TRBV27
CDR3 protein: CASSGILSDGTQYF

clone size: few
V gene: TRBV14
CDR3 protein: CASSRYQETQYF

clone size: few
V gene: TRBV7-2
CDR3 protein: CASSLVPGGSPTDTQYF

clone size: few
V gene: TRBV5-4
CDR3 protein: CASGGGRSEANVLTF